A single sample is the source of the 2 T cell receptor beta chains below, sequenced in a study of blood T cell repertoires in COVID-19. This table comes from immunoSEQ multiplex PCR, and its TCRdb copy is limited to in-frame clones, with some not included. The table shows around 200,000 clones, with around 84% occurring only once. The sample was peripheral blood. These receptors were collected from a woman aged 80 or over with acute or convalescent COVID-19.

This chain links TRBV24-1 with TRBJ2-3; D ambiguous. Trimming removed 5 bases from V and 1 base from J, with 9 bases in between. Germline CDR1 reads KGHDR; CDR2 reads SFDVKD. This CDR3 has 14 amino acids. CDR3 in amino acids: CATSVALGTDTQYF. The CDR3 DNA reads TGTGCCACCAGTGTGGCATTGGGCACAGATACGCAGTATTTT.

The genes are TRBV5-5 and TRBJ1-4; no clear D. With 4 bases removed from V and 4 bases from J, the gap between germline ends came to 17 bases. CDR1 and CDR2 from the germline V gene are SGHKS and YYEKEE (reference sequence). The CDR3 has 16 amino acids. CDR3 DNA: TGTGCCAGCAGCCACGGGATCAACGCCAATAATGAAAAACTGTTTTTT. It translates to CASSHGINANNEKLFF.